The 14 T cell receptor beta chains below come from one sample, sequenced in a study of OX40 agonist ivuxolimab in advanced cancers. The table came from immunoSEQ multiplex PCR; TCRdb's copy has only in-frame clones and leaves some out. Of roughly 74,000 clones listed, 75% to 90% were seen once; the top ten hold more than 0.5%. Sequenced here: CD4+ or CD8+ T cells sorted from blood, sampled in a trial of the OX40 agonist ivuxolimab. The receptors were sampled from an adult with an advanced solid tumor such as melanoma, head and neck, liver or kidney cancer.

This clone has only a few counts. The J gene is TRBJ1-2, the V gene TRBV7-9; D possibly corresponds to TRBD1 (6 bases). The CDR3 consists of 15 residues. The germline CDR1 and CDR2 sequences are SEHNR and FQNEAQ (reference sequence). V dropped 3 bases and J dropped 6 bases, with 17 bases sitting between them. The CDR3 is CASSLNGGRWDGYTF. Here the CDR3 DNA reads TGTGCCAGCAGCTTGAACGGGGGGCGCTGGGATGGCTACACCTTC.

The J gene is TRBJ1-2, the V gene TRBV28, with D possibly TRBD1 on 5 matching bases. Trimming left V 4 bases short and J 2 bases short, with 14 bases between. The CDR3 is 15 amino acids. Per the germline V gene, CDR1 is MDHEN and CDR2 is SYDVKM. The CDR3 protein is CASSSSGGGNYGYTF. The CDR3 DNA reads as TGTGCCAGCAGTTCGAGTGGGGGAGGGAACTATGGCTACACCTTC.

The genes are TRBV5-8 and TRBJ1-5; D uncertain. The CDR3 runs to 13 residues. Germline V gene sequence: CDR1 SGHTS, CDR2 YDEGEE. With 2 bases removed from V and 3 bases from J, the gap between germline ends came to 6 bases. The CDR3 is CASSLDSNQPQHF. The DNA for the CDR3 is TGTGCCAGCAGCTTAGACTCCAATCAGCCCCAGCATTTT.

This chain joins TRBV6-5 and TRBJ2-5; D might be TRBD2 (5 bases). CDR1 MNHEY and CDR2 SVGAGI come from the germline V gene. V shed 0 bases and J shed 3 bases, with 11 bases lying between them. The CDR3 has 15 amino acids. The DNA for the CDR3 is TGTGCCAGCAGTTACTCGTTATCGGGGAAAGAGACCCAGTACTTC. Translating it yields CASSYSLSGKETQYF.

CDR3 amino acids: CASRGTSGSYEQYF. CDR3 nucleotide sequence: TGTGCCAGTAGGGGGACTAGCGGATCCTACGAGCAGTACTTC. The chain recombines TRBV19 with TRBJ2-7; 11 bases agree with TRBD2. V lost 6 bases to trimming and J lost 1 base; unmatched junction nucleotides: 2. Germline lookup yields CDR1 LNHDA and CDR2 SQIVND (reference sequence). The CDR3 sequence is 14 residues long.

This rearrangement joins TRBV5-1 to TRBJ2-2, with 11 bases lining up with TRBD1. The CDR3 runs to 18 residues. Germline CDR1 and CDR2: SGHRS and YFSETQ. V shed 4 bases, J shed 1 base, and the junction held 9 bases outside the gene matches. Here the CDR3 reads CASSLGQGGGRNTGELFF. The CDR3 DNA sequence: TGCGCCAGCAGCCTGGGACAGGGGGGAGGAAGGAACACCGGGGAGCTGTTTTTT.

The V and J genes are TRBV28 and TRBJ1-4; 9 bases agree with TRBD1. The CDR3 has 15 residues. V lost 5 bases and J lost 5; bases outside the gene matches: 6. Germline lookup yields CDR1 MDHEN and CDR2 SYDVKM. CDR3 DNA sequence: TGTGCCAGCAGTGCCACCGGGACAGGGAATGAAAAACTGTTTTTT. Its translation is CASSATGTGNEKLFF.

The V gene is TRBV5-1, the J gene TRBJ2-5, with 7 bases fitting TRBD1. CDR1 SGHRS and CDR2 YFSETQ come from the germline V gene. After removal of 0 bases from V and 4 bases from J, the junction contained 6 bases not matched to a gene. The CDR3 runs to 15 residues. The CDR3 bases are TGCGCCAGCAGCTTGGCCGGGCAGGGGGTAGAGACCCAGTACTTC. It encodes CASSLAGQGVETQYF.

V is TRBV7-9 and J is TRBJ2-7; 12 bases align to TRBD2. The CDR3 contains 18 residues. CDR1 is SEHNR, CDR2 FQNEAQ, per germline (reference sequence). Trimming took 2 bases from V and 5 from J; bases not matched to a gene: 13. The chain's CDR3 is CASSLIDTSGRSLHEQYF. Here the CDR3 DNA reads TGTGCCAGCAGCTTAATCGATACTAGCGGGAGGAGTCTGCACGAGCAGTACTTC.

The chain recombines TRBV5-1 with TRBJ2-7; 10 bases are shared with TRBD2. The CDR3 is 15 residues long. The J segment lost 6 bases and the V segment lost 0 bases, leaving 6 bases of the junction unmatched. CDR1 is SGHRS and CDR2 is YFSETQ in the germline V gene. CDR3 protein: CASSLEAAGGFEQYF. The CDR3 DNA reads as TGCGCCAGCAGCTTGGAGGCAGCGGGAGGGTTCGAGCAGTACTTC.

The J gene is TRBJ2-5, the V gene TRBV30, with TRBD2 as a possible D gene (7 bases). CDR1 is GTSNPN, CDR2 SVGIG, per germline (reference sequence). The CDR3 is 11 amino acids. V gave up 6 bases and J gave up 9 bases, with 14 bases separating them. CDR3 coding DNA: TGTGCCTGTTCTGTAGGGGGGGCCCAGTACTTC. Its translation: CACSVGGAQYF. Full variable domain (outside the CDR3, taken from reference TRBV30 and TRBJ2-5): SQTIHQWPATLVQPVGSPLSLECTVEGTSNPNLYWYRQAAGRGLQLLFYSVGIGQISSEVPQNLSASRPQDRQFILSSKKLLLSDSGFYLCACSVGGAQYFGPGTRLLVL.

The sample holds a few counts of this clone. The genes are TRBV5-1 and TRBJ2-7, with TRBD1 as a possible D gene (6 bases). V shed 4 bases and J shed 2 bases, with 16 bases lying between them. CDR3 length: 15 amino acids. Per the germline V gene, CDR1 is SGHRS and CDR2 is YFSETQ. The CDR3 DNA is TGCGCCAGCAGCCCAGACGTCGACAGGACCTACGAGCAGTACTTC. Amino acid sequence: CASSPDVDRTYEQYF. Using reference TRBV5-1 and TRBJ2-7 for the parts outside the CDR3, the full variable domain is KAGVTQTPRYLIKTRGQQVTLSCSPISGHRSVSWYQQTPGQGLQFLFEYFSETQRNKGNFPGRFSGRQFSNSRSEMNVSTLELGDSALYLCASSPDVDRTYEQYFGPGTRLTVT.

The chain recombines TRBV29-1 with TRBJ2-3; 8 nucleotides line up with TRBD1. CDR3 length: 16 residues. Unmatched junction bases numbered 17, after V lost 7 bases and J lost 5 bases. Germline-derived CDR1 and CDR2 are SQVTM and ANQGSEA. This chain's CDR3 is CSAARAWGQDKDTQYF. The CDR3 DNA reads TGCAGCGCCGCGCGGGCGTGGGGACAGGATAAAGATACGCAGTATTTT.

The CDR3 DNA reads as TGTGCCTGGAGTGGGGGACTGCGCAATGAGCAGTTCTTC. Translating it yields CAWSGGLRNEQFF. The V gene is TRBV30, the J gene TRBJ2-1, with D possibly matching TRBD2 (6 bases). CDR1 is GTSNPN, CDR2 SVGIG, per germline (reference sequence). This CDR3 has 13 residues. Trimming shortened V by 1 base and J by 6 bases, and 10 bases separated the two germline ends.